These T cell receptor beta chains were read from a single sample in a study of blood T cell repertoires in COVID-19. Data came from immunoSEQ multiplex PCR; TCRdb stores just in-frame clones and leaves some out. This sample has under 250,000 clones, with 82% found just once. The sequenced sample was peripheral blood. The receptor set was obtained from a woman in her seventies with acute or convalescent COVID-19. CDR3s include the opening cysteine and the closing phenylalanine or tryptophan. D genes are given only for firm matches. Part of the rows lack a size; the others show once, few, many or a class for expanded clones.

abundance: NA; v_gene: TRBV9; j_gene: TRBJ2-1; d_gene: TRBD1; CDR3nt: TGTGCCAGCAGCGTAGGGACAGGGATGCGGTTGGCCTACAATGAGCAGTTCTTC; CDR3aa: CASSVGTGMRLAYNEQFF
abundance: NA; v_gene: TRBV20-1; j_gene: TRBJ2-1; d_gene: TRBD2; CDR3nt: TGCAGTGCTAGTCCCGGGACTATCAATGAGCAATTCTTC; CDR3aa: CSASPGTINEQFF
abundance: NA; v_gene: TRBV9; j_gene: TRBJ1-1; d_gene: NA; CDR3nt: TGTGCCAGCAGCGTAGAGCCTGAGAACACTGAAGCTTTCTTT; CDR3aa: CASSVEPENTEAFF
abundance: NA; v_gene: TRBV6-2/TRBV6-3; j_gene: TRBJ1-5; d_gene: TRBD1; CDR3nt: TGTGCCAGCAGTCCGGGACAGGGGGGTCAGCCCCAGCATTTT; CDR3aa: CASSPGQGGQPQHF
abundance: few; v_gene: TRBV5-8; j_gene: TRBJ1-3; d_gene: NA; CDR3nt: TGTGCCAGCACCCTACTAAGGGGGGGATTCTCTGGAAACACCATATATTTT; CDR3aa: CASTLLRGGFSGNTIYF
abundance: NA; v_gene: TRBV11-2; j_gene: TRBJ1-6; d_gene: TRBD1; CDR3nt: TGTGCCAGCAGCTTAGGGGGACAGGGAGGGGCACCCCTCCACTTT; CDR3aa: CASSLGGQGGAPLHF
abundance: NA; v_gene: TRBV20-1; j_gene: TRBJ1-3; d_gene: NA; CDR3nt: TGCAGTGCTAGTGTCCGCTCTGGAAACACCATATATTTT; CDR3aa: CSASVRSGNTIYF
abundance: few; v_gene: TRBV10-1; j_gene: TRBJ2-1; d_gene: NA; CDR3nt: TGCGCCAGCAGTGAAGGCGGAACCTACAATGAGCAGTTCTTC; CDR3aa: CASSEGGTYNEQFF
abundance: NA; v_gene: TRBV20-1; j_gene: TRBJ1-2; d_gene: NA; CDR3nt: TGCAGTGCTAGTGATACAGGGTCTAACTATGGCTACACCTTC; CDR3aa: CSASDTGSNYGYTF
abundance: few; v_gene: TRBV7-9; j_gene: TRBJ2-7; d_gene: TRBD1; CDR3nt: TGTGCCAGCAGCTCGACAGGGGCGGATTCCTACGAGCAGTACTTC; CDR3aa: CASSSTGADSYEQYF
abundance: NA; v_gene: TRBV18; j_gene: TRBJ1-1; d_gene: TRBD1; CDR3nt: TGTGCCAGCTCACCGGGGACAGGGCTTATGAACACTGAAGCTTTCTTT; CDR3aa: CASSPGTGLMNTEAFF
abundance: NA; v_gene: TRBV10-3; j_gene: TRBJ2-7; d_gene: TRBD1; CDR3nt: TGTGCCACCGAGGGGGCTGGGGGCGAGCAGTACTTC; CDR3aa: CATEGAGGEQYF
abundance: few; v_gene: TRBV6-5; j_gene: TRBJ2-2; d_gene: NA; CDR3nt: TGTGCCAGCACTAAACCTGGAAACAGCGGGGAGCTGTTTTTT; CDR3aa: CASTKPGNSGELFF
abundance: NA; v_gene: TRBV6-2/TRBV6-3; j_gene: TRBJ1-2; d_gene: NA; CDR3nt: TGTGCCAGCAGTTCCAGTGCGGGGCTCAGTGGCTACACCTTC; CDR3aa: CASSSSAGLSGYTF
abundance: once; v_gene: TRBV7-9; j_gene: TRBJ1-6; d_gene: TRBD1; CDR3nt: TGTGCCAGCAGCTTGGGACAGGGCGTGGGGGGCTCCTATAATTCACCCCTCCACTTT; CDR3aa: CASSLGQGVGGSYNSPLHF
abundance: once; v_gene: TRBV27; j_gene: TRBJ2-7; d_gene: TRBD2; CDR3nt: TGTGCCAGCAGAACCTACCTAGCGGCGACCTACGAGCAGTACTTC; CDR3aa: CASRTYLAATYEQYF
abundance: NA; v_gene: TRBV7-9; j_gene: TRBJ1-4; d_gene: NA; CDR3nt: TGTGCCAGCAGCTTAGGCGGGGGAGCAACTAATGAAAAACTGTTTTTT; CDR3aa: CASSLGGGATNEKLFF
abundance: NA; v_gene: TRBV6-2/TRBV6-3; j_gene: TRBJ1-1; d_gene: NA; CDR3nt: TGTGCCAGCAGTTACTCGACAACGCTGAACACTGAAGCTTTCTTT; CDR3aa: CASSYSTTLNTEAFF
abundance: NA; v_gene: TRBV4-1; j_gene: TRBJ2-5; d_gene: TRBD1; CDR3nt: TGCGCCAGCAGCCCAAAGGACAGGGATGAGACCCAGTACTTC; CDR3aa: CASSPKDRDETQYF
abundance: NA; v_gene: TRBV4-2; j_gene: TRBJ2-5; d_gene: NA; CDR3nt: TGTGCCAGCAGCCAAGATCCCACTACACAAGAGACCCAGTACTTC; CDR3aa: CASSQDPTTQETQYF